The 2 T cell receptor beta chains presented below share a single source sample, sequenced in a study of blood T cells in healthy people across ages. PCR was performed a second time for about 7 to 12 cycles using a sample-barcoded 5' primer and a J-beta primer mix. Each CDR3 protein gets one entry after TCRdb re-called the 5' RACE reads with MiXCR. The table shows around 580,000 distinct CDR3 sequences, with about 45% occurring only once. The sample taken for sequencing was blood. The source is a man at least 80 years old in good health.

This sequence joins TRBV6-5 and TRBJ1-1, with D tentatively TRBD1 (5 bases). Germline values: CDR1 MNHEY, CDR2 SVGAGI. Trimming took off 0 bases at V and 0 bases at J, with 17 bases between the two ends. This CDR3 contains 18 residues. The CDR3 DNA is TGTGCCAGCAGTTACTCTTCGGGGTCGGCAGGGATGAACACTGAAGCTTTCTTT. Amino acids: CASSYSSGSAGMNTEAFF.

The genes are TRBV12-3 or TRBV12-4 and TRBJ1-2, with a tentative D call TRBD1 (6 bases). The CDR3 runs to 13 residues. V lost 10 bases, J lost 6 bases, and 18 bases lay in between. In DNA form, the CDR3 reads TGTGCCACAGACGGGGGGCACTACAATGGCTACACCTTC. This encodes CATDGGHYNGYTF.